This TCR beta chain was sequenced for a study of T-cell reconstitution after alpha-beta-depleted transplantation in children. Findings and caveats of the study: Expanded clones from the graft, numbering several hundred, reportedly supplied alpha-beta T cells about two months after transplant. Several patients had high TCRbeta diversity at day 60; it came from surviving recipient T cells and thymic progenitors. The authors attributed T-cell counts and diversity one year after transplant mostly to newly produced T cells.

This clonotype was observed a few times. The target antigen is unknown. V lost 5 bases to trimming and J lost 7 bases, with 9 bases between them. CDR1 and CDR2 from the germline V gene are SGHRS and YFSETQ. This CDR3 has 12 amino acids. Using unique molecular identifiers, the investigators prepared the TCRbeta library. TCRdb re-called the PCR reads through MiXCR, storing one row per CDR3 protein. The sample contains fewer than 550,000 distinct CDR3 sequences, 15% to 20% of which appear only once. V gene TRBV5-1 combines with J gene TRBJ2-2; the D gene is possibly TRBD2 (5 bases). The receptor was isolated from a boy under two years old who had a stem cell transplant for Wiskott-Aldrich syndrome, so the T cells may come from the graft donor. The sample in question was PBMCs, mostly from graft donor cells, obtained 360 days after TCRalphabeta/CD19-depleted stem cell transplant. CDR3 loop: CASRRENGELFF. As DNA, the CDR3 is TGCGCCAGCAGGAGGGAAAACGGGGAGCTGTTTTTT.